What follows are 24 T cell receptor beta chains derived from one specimen sequenced in a study of blood T cell repertoires in COVID-19. The data were produced by immunoSEQ multiplex PCR, yet TCRdb's version contains in-frame clones alone and is incomplete. Here the sample spans about 110,000 clones, roughly four fifths being singletons. The sample consisted of peripheral blood. These receptors were obtained from a woman between 70 and 85 years old with acute or convalescent COVID-19.

J is TRBJ1-2 and V is TRBV7-9; possible D gene TRBD1, 6 bases. The CDR3 contains 14 residues. CDR1 is SEHNR and CDR2 is FQNEAQ in the germline V gene (reference sequence). Trimming removed 2 bases from V and 7 bases from J, with 14 bases in between. The CDR3 bases are TGTGCCAGCAGCTTAACAGGGAGAATGGGTGGCTACACCTTC. This encodes CASSLTGRMGGYTF.

DNA for the CDR3: TGTGCCAGCTCACCACTTGGGCCGCCTAATGAAAAACTGTTTTTT. Encoded protein: CASSPLGPPNEKLFF. This rearrangement joins TRBV18 to TRBJ1-4; D is unclear. Germline assignment: CDR1 KGHSH and CDR2 LQKENI. This CDR3 is built from 15 residues. V lost 1 base, J lost 3 bases, and 9 bases lay in between.

The J gene is TRBJ2-5, the V gene TRBV10-2; perhaps TRBD2 as D (5 bases). The CDR3 covers 15 residues. Germline V CDR1 and CDR2: WSHSY, SAAADI. Trimming took 3 bases from V and 4 from J, leaving 15 bases between them. The CDR3 DNA follows: TGCGCCAGCAGTGAAGTACGGGGTCTCGGAGAGACCCAGTACTTC. Amino acid sequence: CASSEVRGLGETQYF.

The CDR3 spells CASSPQPTGDGYTF. CDR3 DNA sequence: TGTGCCAGCTCACCCCAACCGACAGGGGATGGCTACACCTTC. The chain has TRBV18 and TRBJ1-2; TRBD1 matches 8 bases. The CDR3 runs 14 residues. CDR1 is KGHSH and CDR2 is LQKENI in the germline V gene. V lost 3 bases to trimming and J lost 6 bases; unmatched junction nucleotides: 6.

The chain combines TRBV4-1 with TRBJ1-3; TRBD1 aligns across 7 bases. CDR1 MGHRA and CDR2 YSYEKL come from the germline V gene. The CDR3 consists of 14 residues. The V and J ends lost 5 bases and 4 bases, in that order; junction bases with no gene match: 5. DNA for the CDR3: TGCGCCAGCAGCGGGCGGGACAGCGGAAACACCATATATTTT. It translates to CASSGRDSGNTIYF.

In this sample, this clone turned up once. The gene calls are TRBV7-8 and TRBJ1-1; D is uncertain. CDR3 length equals 14 residues. The germline CDR1 and CDR2 sequences are SGHVS and FQNEAQ. V was cut by 1 base and J by 4 bases, with 10 bases left in between. The CDR3 region is CASSLERRSTEAFF. CDR3 sequence (DNA): TGTGCCAGCAGCTTAGAGCGCCGGAGCACTGAAGCTTTCTTT.

The J gene is TRBJ2-3, the V gene TRBV4-2; 12 nucleotides align to TRBD2. This CDR3 spans 16 amino acids. CDR1 LGHNA and CDR2 YNFKEQ come from the germline V gene. V trimming: 2 bases; J trimming: 1 base; junction bases outside the gene matches: 1. The CDR3 reads CASSQRLAGGTDTQYF. CDR3 DNA: TGTGCCAGCAGCCAAAGACTAGCGGGGGGCACAGATACGCAGTATTTT.

The J gene is TRBJ1-6, the V gene TRBV6-5; 9 nucleotides align to TRBD1. This CDR3 has 15 amino acids. V dropped 10 bases and J dropped 0; count of bases not matched to a gene: 4. Germline V gene sequence: CDR1 MNHEY, CDR2 SVGAGI. This CDR3 is CATDRGSSYNSPLHF. In DNA form, the CDR3 reads TGTGCCACCGACAGGGGGAGCTCCTATAATTCACCCCTCCACTTT.

The table lists this clone with a count of one. V is TRBV7-9 and J is TRBJ2-1, with D maybe TRBD2 (7 bases). There are 16 residues in the CDR3. The germline V gene encodes CDR1 SEHNR and CDR2 FQNEAQ (reference sequence). V lost 4 bases to trimming and J lost 8 bases, with 21 bases between them. CDR3 protein: CASSSTTRGGVDEQFF. The CDR3 region has the DNA TGTGCCAGCAGCTCCACTACTAGGGGGGGCGTGGATGAGCAGTTCTTC.

This rearrangement joins TRBV28 to TRBJ1-2; TRBD1 matches 8 bases. The CDR3 extends over 13 amino acids. V gave up 6 bases and J gave up 11 bases; unmatched junction bases: 11. The germline gives CDR1 MDHEN, CDR2 SYDVKM. For the CDR3, the DNA is TGTGCCAGCAGCCCGGTCAGGGGGCGATTGTACACCTTC. Translating gives CASSPVRGRLYTF.

A single count supports this clone. This chain links TRBV5-1 with TRBJ2-3; TRBD2 aligns across 10 bases. The CDR3 totals 15 residues. Trimming at V came to 2 bases and at J to 9 bases, leaving 9 bases not matched to a gene. Per germline, CDR1 SGHRS and CDR2 YFSETQ. CDR3 coding DNA: TGCGCCAGCAGCTTAACCGGGACTAGCGAGAGGACGCAGTATTTT. Translated: CASSLTGTSERTQYF.

This chain connects TRBV10-3 to TRBJ2-1, with D possibly being TRBD2 (5 bases). Germline values: CDR1 ENHRY, CDR2 SYGVKD. The CDR3 runs 14 residues. The V end lost 7 bases, the J end lost 5 bases, and 15 bases lay between the germline ends. Written as DNA, the CDR3 is TGTGCCATCAAAGGGCCCCCCGGGAACAATGAGCAGTTCTTC. This encodes CAIKGPPGNNEQFF.

The chain links TRBV7-2 to TRBJ1-2; D is unclear. Germline-derived CDR1 and CDR2 are SGHTA and FQGNSA. The CDR3 spans 14 residues. V was cut by 2 bases and J by 7 bases, with 14 bases left in between. The CDR3 DNA reads as TGTGCCAGCAGCTTAAGTCGGGGTACTGGTGGCTACACCTTC. This encodes CASSLSRGTGGYTF.

This clone is a singleton in its sample. The genes are TRBV10-3 and TRBJ1-1; D is perhaps TRBD1 (6 bases). V lost 4 bases and J lost 1, with 10 bases in between. From germline, CDR1 is ENHRY and CDR2 SYGVKD. CDR3 length: 14 residues. In nucleotides, the CDR3 is TGTGCCATCAGTGTTATGGGACAGAACACTGAAGCTTTCTTT. The encoded protein is CAISVMGQNTEAFF.

This clone appeared a few times. The chain carries TRBV28 and TRBJ1-2, with D possibly being TRBD1 (5 bases). Germline values: CDR1 MDHEN, CDR2 SYDVKM. The CDR3 contains 12 residues. The V gene lost 2 bases and the J gene lost 7 bases, with 8 bases spanning the gap. CDR3 residues: CASSLLRVGYTF. The CDR3, as DNA: TGTGCCAGCAGTTTACTCAGGGTTGGCTACACCTTC.

This chain joins TRBV4-1 and TRBJ1-1; tentatively, D is TRBD1 (5 bases). The CDR3 sequence is 14 residues long. The germline CDR1 and CDR2 sequences are MGHRA and YSYEKL. Trimming pared 4 bases from V and 4 bases from J, leaving 13 bases between. CDR3 protein: CASSLLGGGTEAFF. DNA of the CDR3: TGCGCCAGCAGCCTCTTGGGGGGGGGCACTGAAGCTTTCTTT.

The V and J genes are TRBV12-5 and TRBJ1-1; D may be TRBD1 (6 bases). This CDR3 is 13 amino acids long. Germline V lookup: CDR1 LGHNT, CDR2 FRNRAP. V lost 8 bases and J 5 bases, leaving 15 bases between the germline ends. The CDR3 bases are TGTGCTAGTTCTTCAGGGGAAAGGACTGAAGCTTTCTTT. This gives the protein CASSSGERTEAFF. The variable domain in full, completed from reference TRBV12-5 and TRBJ1-1, reads DARVTQTPRHKVTEMGQEVTMRCQPILGHNTVFWYRQTMMQGLELLAYFRNRAPLDDSGMPKDRFSAEMPDATLATLKIQPSEPRDSAVYFCASSSGERTEAFFGQGTRLTVV.

Worth noting for this clone: The sample has other DNA sequences that encode this CDR3 too. The chain uses TRBV20-1 and TRBJ1-2; a possible D gene is TRBD1 (5 bases). CDR3 length equals 11 residues. V lost 6 bases to trimming and J lost 8 bases, with 13 bases between them. Germline assignment: CDR1 DFQATT and CDR2 SNEGSKA (reference sequence). The CDR3 bases are TGCAGTGCCGAAAGGGGTTACGGCTACACCTTC. Translated, it gives CSAERGYGYTF.

This clone was seen a few times. The chain links TRBV4-3 to TRBJ1-1; TRBD1 matches 8 bases. CDR3 length: 14 amino acids. The V segment lost 6 bases and the J segment 3 bases; nucleotides outside the gene matches: 6. Germline V lookup: CDR1 LGHNA, CDR2 YSLEER. This CDR3 reads CASRTGAKHTEAFF. CDR3 in DNA: TGCGCCAGCAGGACAGGGGCCAAGCACACTGAAGCTTTCTTT.

The chain uses TRBV7-2 and TRBJ2-1; 10 bases line up with TRBD2. Germline V gene sequence: CDR1 SGHTA, CDR2 FQGNSA. The CDR3 length is 16 residues. V was pared by 1 base and J by 6 bases, with 6 bases of the junction left unmatched. CDR3 region: CASSLGLAGAGNEQFF. The DNA for the CDR3 is TGTGCCAGCAGCTTAGGGCTAGCGGGAGCGGGCAATGAGCAGTTCTTC.

This chain connects TRBV18 to TRBJ1-4, with D tentatively TRBD1 (6 bases). The germline V and J ends were trimmed by 2 bases and 0 bases, with 13 bases remaining between them. Looked up from germline, CDR1 is KGHSH and CDR2 is LQKENI. This CDR3 comprises 17 residues. As DNA, the CDR3 is TGTGCCAGCTCACCAGAGGGGGTAGGAGCAACTAATGAAAAACTGTTTTTT. Translating gives CASSPEGVGATNEKLFF.

This chain uses TRBV13 with TRBJ1-3, with a weak D call TRBD1 (5 bases). V was clipped by 3 bases and J by 9 bases, with 18 bases between them. CDR3 length: 15 amino acids. Germline CDR1 is PRHDT and CDR2 is FYEKMQ (reference sequence). CDR3 amino acids: CASSFNIGAEGTIYF. The CDR3 bases are TGTGCCAGCAGCTTCAACATTGGGGCCGAAGGCACCATATATTTT.

The chain joins TRBV21-1 to TRBJ2-5; TRBD2 is taken as the D call from the table, unchecked against the DNA. TRBV21-1 corresponds to a pseudogene. The CDR3 extends over 20 amino acids. The CDR3 nucleotides are TGTGCCAGCAGCACCGAATTCTCCGGGACTAGCGGGAGTCAAGGGGAGACCCAGTACTTC. Encoded protein: CASSTEFSGTSGSQGETQYF.

CDR3 DNA: TGTGCCAGCAGCTTAGCCGTAGGACAAGGTAGCACAGATACGCAGTATTTT. The encoded protein is CASSLAVGQGSTDTQYF. V gene TRBV7-9 combines with J gene TRBJ2-3; a weak D match, TRBD1 (5 bases). CDR1 and CDR2 from the germline V gene are SEHNR and FQNEAQ (reference sequence). The CDR3 is 17 residues long. With 0 bases removed from V and 0 bases from J, the gap between germline ends came to 13 bases.